These 28 T cell receptor beta chains originate from one sample sequenced in a study of regulatory T cells in long-lasting Graves disease. Investigators prepared the TCR beta libraries by applying iRepertoire HTBI primers and Arm-PCR of CDR3 regions. TCRdb reprocessed the multiplex PCR reads with MiXCR, giving one entry per CDR3 protein. The data contain roughly 400,000 distinct CDR3 sequences, roughly a fifth of them singletons. Time point of the sample: persistent/refractory GD, antithyroid drugs over 5 years with positive TRAb. Extracted RNA from PBMCs served as the source of the TCR library. The sample was peripheral blood mononuclear cells (PBMCs), taken when the disease was refractory, from a patient treated with antithyroid drugs. The receptor source for this set is a female donor with Graves disease.

This clonotype was counted at least ten times. The V and J genes are TRBV29-1 and TRBJ2-5; D uncertain. Germline lookup yields CDR1 SQVTM and CDR2 ANQGSEA. The CDR3 extends over 14 amino acids. V lost 4 bases to trimming and J lost 0 bases, with 12 bases between them. The CDR3 reads CSVVVRRNQETQYF. In DNA form, the CDR3 reads TGCAGCGTTGTTGTCCGGCGGAACCAAGAGACCCAGTACTTC. The entire variable domain, with the rest obtained from reference TRBV29-1 and TRBJ2-5, is as follows: SAVISQKPSRDICQRGTSLTIQCQVDSQVTMMFWYRQQPGQSLTLIATANQGSEATYESGFVIDKFPISRPNLTFSTLTVSNMSPEDSSIYLCSVVVRRNQETQYFGPGTRLLVL.

Many counts were recorded for this clonotype. This chain joins TRBV12-3 or TRBV12-4 and TRBJ2-5; weak D call: TRBD2 (5 bases). Trimming left V 3 bases short and J 5 bases short, with 16 bases between. The CDR3 has 15 amino acids. Here the CDR3 reads CASSFGVSVKETQYF. For the CDR3, the DNA is TGTGCCAGCAGTTTTGGGGTTAGCGTTAAGGAGACCCAGTACTTC.

The sample holds a few counts of this clonotype. The gene calls are TRBV6-1 and TRBJ2-5; D is unclear. The germline V gene has CDR1 MNHNS and CDR2 SASEGT. Trimming removed 6 bases at V and 1 base at J, with 6 bases between. The CDR3 covers 12 residues. CDR3 loop: CASSDTQETQYF. The CDR3 DNA follows: TGTGCCAGCAGCGATACCCAAGAGACCCAGTACTTC.

Remarks on this clonotype: A much larger clone differs by one base, so this may be a read error. The gene calls are TRBV6-2 or TRBV6-3 and TRBJ1-5, with D tentatively TRBD1 (6 bases). The CDR3 covers 18 residues. Per the germline V gene, CDR1 is MNHEY and CDR2 is SVGEGT. V was trimmed by 5 bases and J by 3 bases, leaving 23 bases between them. The CDR3 region is CASSPPEQGFRPNQPQHF. CDR3 nucleotide sequence: TGTGCCAGCAGTCCCCCGGAACAGGGTTTTCGTCCCAATCAGCCCCAGCATTTT.

The chain employs TRBV3-1 and TRBJ1-1; D possibly corresponds to TRBD1 (6 bases). Trimming took 1 base from V and 4 from J, leaving 10 bases between them. The CDR3 covers 14 residues. CDR1 and CDR2 (germline): LGHDT, YNNKEL (reference sequence). This chain's CDR3 is CASSQGGPGTEAFF. The CDR3 DNA follows: TGTGCCAGCAGCCAAGGGGGGCCGGGCACTGAAGCTTTCTTT.

There are many counts of this clonotype. This sequence joins TRBV12-3 or TRBV12-4 and TRBJ1-1, with a weak D call TRBD1 (6 bases). There are 14 residues in the CDR3. V lost 1 base and J 3 bases, leaving 9 bases between the germline ends. This CDR3 is CASSLGGGYTEAFF. The CDR3 DNA sequence: TGTGCCAGCAGTTTAGGAGGGGGGTACACTGAAGCTTTCTTT.

The table lists this clonotype with many counts. CDR3: CASSYSGRGRNNEQYF. CDR3 DNA sequence: TGTGCCAGCAGTTATAGTGGCAGGGGGCGGAATAACGAGCAGTACTTC. V usage is TRBV28 and J usage is TRBJ2-7; 8 bases align to TRBD1. Per germline, CDR1 MDHEN and CDR2 SYDVKM. The ends lost 4 bases at V and 5 bases at J; junction bases unmatched: 13. The CDR3 contains 16 residues.

The table lists this clonotype with many counts. The chain recombines TRBV3-1 with TRBJ2-7; 8 positions agree with TRBD2. The CDR3 is made up of 17 amino acids. V lost 0 bases, J lost 2 bases, and 9 bases stayed unmatched. Germline V gene sequence: CDR1 LGHDT, CDR2 YNNKEL (reference sequence). As DNA, the CDR3 is TGTGCCAGCAGCCAAGATTATTGGACTAGCAACCCCTACGAGCAGTACTTC. It translates to CASSQDYWTSNPYEQYF.

Ten or more counts support this clonotype. The chain joins TRBV11-2 to TRBJ2-4; 12 bases map to TRBD1. The germline gives CDR1 SGHAT, CDR2 FQNNGV. Germline trimming cut 0 bases from V and 2 bases from J; bases unmatched to any gene: 5. The length of the CDR3 is 18 residues. CDR3 in amino acids: CASSLDWGQGASKNIQYF. The CDR3 DNA is TGTGCCAGCAGCTTAGATTGGGGACAGGGGGCTTCCAAAAACATTCAGTACTTC.

This clonotype has a count of ten or more. V usage is TRBV15 and J usage is TRBJ1-1; possibly TRBD1 for D (6 bases). The length of the CDR3 is 14 residues. Trimming stripped 5 bases from V and 8 bases from J, with 18 bases between. Germline V CDR1 and CDR2: LNHNV, YYDKDF (reference sequence). In nucleotides, the CDR3 is TGTGCCACCAGCGAGGGACATAAGGGAGCCGAAGCTTTCTTT. This translates into CATSEGHKGAEAFF.

This clonotype appeared many times. The rearrangement joins TRBV5-6 to TRBJ1-4, with 8 bases lining up with TRBD1. Germline CDR1 is SGHDT and CDR2 is YYEEEE. Unmatched junction bases numbered 6, after V lost 5 bases and J lost 6 bases. CDR3 length: 14 residues. CDR3 coding DNA: TGTGCCAGCAGGGAAGACAGGGGAGATGAAAAACTGTTTTTT. This sequence encodes CASREDRGDEKLFF.

The chain uses TRBV20-1 and TRBJ2-3; 7 bases agree with TRBD2. Trimming at V came to 3 bases and at J to 1 base, leaving 4 bases not matched to a gene. The CDR3 loop spans 14 amino acids. Germline lookup yields CDR1 DFQATT and CDR2 SNEGSKA (reference sequence). CDR3 loop: CSARREYGTDTQYF. The CDR3 DNA sequence: TGCAGTGCTAGGCGGGAGTACGGCACAGATACGCAGTATTTT.

This clonotype was found many times. The rearrangement links TRBV2 to TRBJ2-6; either TRBD1 or TRBD2 may supply D (5 bases each). The CDR3 has 17 amino acids. V shed 9 bases and J shed 2 bases, with 20 bases lying between them. Germline CDR1 and CDR2: SNHLY and FYNNEI. The CDR3 is CASTIGTGPPGANVLTF. CDR3 sequence (DNA): TGTGCCAGTACTATCGGGACGGGACCCCCTGGGGCCAACGTCCTGACTTTC.

This clonotype has a count of ten or more. V is TRBV6-1 and J is TRBJ2-6; D is unresolved. The CDR3 is 16 amino acids. CDR1 is MNHNS, CDR2 SASEGT, per germline. V dropped 1 base and J dropped 0 bases, with 7 bases sitting between them. CDR3 sequence: CASSEGSSSGANVLTF. Written as DNA, the CDR3 is TGTGCCAGCAGTGAAGGGAGCAGCTCTGGGGCCAACGTCCTGACTTTC.

This clonotype has just a few counts. The V and J genes are TRBV19 and TRBJ1-2, with D possibly being TRBD1 (6 bases). Germline V gene data show CDR1 as LNHDA and CDR2 as SQIVND (reference sequence). Trimming pared 5 bases from V and 6 bases from J, leaving 16 bases between. The CDR3 length is 14 residues. The DNA of the CDR3 is TGTGCCAGTAGTCAGACCGGGACAACCGATGGCTACACCTTC. This gives the protein CASSQTGTTDGYTF.

The gene calls are TRBV12-3 or TRBV12-4 and TRBJ2-3; D remains ambiguous. The CDR3 extends over 15 amino acids. V was pared by 4 bases and J by 4 bases, with 15 bases between. This chain's CDR3 is CASSSSQVRADTQYF. Written as DNA, the CDR3 is TGTGCCAGCAGTTCCTCCCAGGTCCGGGCAGATACGCAGTATTTT.

This clonotype has only a few counts. This chain links TRBV12-3 or TRBV12-4 with TRBJ1-3; 7 bases agree with TRBD1. With V trimmed by 3 bases and J by 1 base, 15 bases remained unmatched. The CDR3 covers 19 residues. This chain's CDR3 is CASSFVLLRDSFSGNTIYF. CDR3 sequence (DNA): TGTGCCAGCAGTTTCGTCCTCCTCCGGGACAGCTTTTCTGGAAACACCATATATTTT.

This clonotype showed up many times. The chain uses TRBV20-1 and TRBJ2-5, with D unclear. The V gene's germline CDR1 is DFQATT and CDR2 SNEGSKA (reference sequence). This CDR3 is built from 15 residues. V lost 6 bases and J 1 base, leaving 18 bases between the germline ends. The CDR3 region is CSAKGWPSFQETQYF. CDR3 bases: TGCAGTGCGAAGGGCTGGCCCTCGTTCCAAGAGACCCAGTACTTC.

This chain connects TRBV30 to TRBJ2-1, with 8 bases matching TRBD2. The junction had 7 bases not matched to a gene; V was cut back by 1 base and J by 2 bases. Germline lookup yields CDR1 GTSNPN and CDR2 SVGIG (reference sequence). This CDR3 region has 16 residues. The CDR3 coding sequence is TGTGCCTGGAGTGGGGGACTAGGAGTGGCCTACAATGAGCAGTTCTTC. Protein: CAWSGGLGVAYNEQFF.

This clonotype was counted many times. The chain joins TRBV20-1 to TRBJ2-5; D might be TRBD1 or TRBD2, each matching 5 bases. The length of the CDR3 is 16 residues. The ends were cut back, 0 bases at V and 3 bases at J, with 17 bases in the middle. CDR1 and CDR2 from the germline V gene are DFQATT and SNEGSKA (reference sequence). CDR3 in amino acids: CSAREERGVWEETQYF. CDR3 bases: TGCAGTGCTAGAGAGGAAAGGGGAGTTTGGGAAGAGACCCAGTACTTC.

This chain uses TRBV10-3 with TRBJ2-1, with 10 bases fitting TRBD1. CDR1 is ENHRY and CDR2 is SYGVKD in the germline V gene. This CDR3 comprises 15 residues. V trimming: 5 bases; J trimming: 5 bases; junction bases outside the gene matches: 6. CDR3 nucleotides: TGTGCCATCAGTAATCTAGGACAGGGGGACAATGAGCAGTTCTTC. Translated, it gives CAISNLGQGDNEQFF.

This clonotype was counted many times. The chain uses TRBV6-5 and TRBJ2-7; TRBD2 aligns across 9 bases. The CDR3 is made up of 17 amino acids. The J segment lost 2 bases and the V segment lost 0 bases, leaving 8 bases of the junction unmatched. Germline lookup yields CDR1 MNHEY and CDR2 SVGAGI. The CDR3 reads CASSYSYTASGTYEQYF. The DNA for the CDR3 is TGTGCCAGCAGTTACTCTTACACGGCTAGCGGGACCTACGAGCAGTACTTC.

The chain combines TRBV27 with TRBJ2-7; 8 bases match TRBD1. The CDR3 has 15 amino acids. Trimming at V came to 0 bases and at J to 8 bases, leaving 9 bases not matched to a gene. Germline values: CDR1 MNHEY, CDR2 SMNVEV (reference sequence). CDR3 sequence reads: CASSLSMDRDLKQYF. CDR3 in DNA: TGTGCCAGCAGTTTATCGATGGACAGGGACCTTAAGCAGTACTTC.

This clonotype was seen a handful of times. The chain employs TRBV25-1 and TRBJ1-5, with TRBD1 matching 7 bases. The CDR3 runs to 15 residues. With 2 bases clipped from V and 4 bases from J, the junction kept 5 bases outside the gene matches. The germline V gene has CDR1 MGHDK and CDR2 SYGVNS. CDR3 residues: CASSEGGQYNQPQHF. The CDR3, as DNA: TGTGCCAGCAGTGAAGGGGGACAGTATAATCAGCCCCAGCATTTT.

Concerning this clonotype itself: The conserved closing phenylalanine or tryptophan is absent in this CDR3, likely reflecting a read error. The chain uses TRBV30 and TRBJ2-5; D is unresolved. In germline, CDR1 is GTSNPN, CDR2 SVGIG (reference sequence). The CDR3 is 12 amino acids. Trimming cost V 0 bases and J 4 bases, with 6 bases left between them. The CDR3 here is CAWSVRGETQYL. CDR3 DNA: TGTGCCTGGAGTGTACGTGGAGAGACCCAGTACCTC.

Of note for this clonotype: A much larger clonotype is one base distant, so this may be a read error. The J gene is TRBJ2-5, the V gene TRBV6-1; TRBD2 might be the D (5 bases). CDR3 length equals 11 residues. In germline, CDR1 is MNHNS, CDR2 SASEGT. The V and J ends lost 6 bases and 5 bases respectively, with 7 bases between them. The CDR3 DNA sequence: TGTGCCAGCAGGAGGAGGGAGACCCAGTACTTC. Amino acids: CASRRRETQYF.

A few counts support this clonotype. This chain joins TRBV20-1 and TRBJ2-7, with 10 bases aligning to TRBD2. The CDR3 consists of 14 residues. Trimming cost V 3 bases and J 6 bases; bases outside gene matches: 8. Germline CDR1 is DFQATT and CDR2 is SNEGSKA (reference sequence). In nucleotides, the CDR3 is TGCAGTGCTAGCCGGTACGAGCGGGAGGGCGAGCAGTACTTC. It codes for CSASRYEREGEQYF.

This clonotype was picked up a small number of times. This chain's CDR3 is CASTVAGGSDTQYF. Written as DNA, the CDR3 is TGTGCCAGCACTGTCGCGGGAGGATCAGATACGCAGTATTTT. J is TRBJ2-3 and V is TRBV28; 8 positions agree with TRBD2. The CDR3 length is 14 residues. The germline CDR1 and CDR2 sequences are MDHEN and SYDVKM. The V segment lost 7 bases and the J segment 4 bases; nucleotides outside the gene matches: 7.